Listed below are T cell receptor beta chains from one sample, sequenced in a study of molecular identifiers for immune sequencing clone quantification. TCRdb analysed the PCR reads with MiXCR anew, one entry per CDR3 protein. In the table there are 300,000 to 400,000 distinct CDR3 sequences, over 20% of which are singletons. Sequenced sample: naive CD8+ T cells from blood, with Jurkat cell RNA spiked in. The receptors derive from a human donor in good health. Some libraries in this study had Jurkat cell RNA spiked in. Both conserved end residues are part of each CDR3. A D gene is named only where the DNA matches it firmly. The size of a clone is reported for some rows only, either as once, few or many, or as a class for expanded clones.

d_call clone_size j_call v_call cdr3_aa cdr3_nt
NA once TRBJ2-6 TRBV27 CASSLAGARGANVLTF TGTGCCAGCAGTTTGGCGGGGGCGCGTGGGGCCAACGTCCTGACTTTC
NA many TRBJ2-1 TRBV7-3 CASSHTGSDEQFF TGTGCCAGCAGCCACACAGGGTCCGATGAGCAGTTCTTC
TRBD1 many TRBJ1-1 TRBV9 CASNEGASMNTEAFF TGTGCCAGCAATGAGGGGGCATCGATGAACACTGAAGCTTTCTTT
TRBD1 few TRBJ2-5 TRBV6-2/TRBV6-3 CASKHRTGLEETQYF TGTGCCAGCAAGCATCGGACAGGGTTAGAGGAGACCCAGTACTTC
NA many TRBJ1-1 TRBV27 CASSLNQGTEAFF TGTGCCAGCAGTTTAAACCAGGGGACTGAAGCTTTCTTT
NA many TRBJ1-5 TRBV2 CASSAGISNQPQHF TGTGCCAGCAGTGCCGGGATAAGCAATCAGCCCCAGCATTTT
TRBD1 many TRBJ2-7 TRBV5-1 CASRGQGADEQYF TGCGCCAGCAGGGGTCAGGGGGCTGACGAGCAGTACTTC
TRBD1 many TRBJ2-6 TRBV19 CASTRRPGQGWANVLTF TGTGCCAGTACCCGAAGACCCGGACAGGGCTGGGCCAACGTCCTGACTTTC
NA many TRBJ2-7 TRBV30 CAWSAGIGTYEQYF TGTGCCTGGAGTGCGGGAATAGGGACCTACGAGCAGTACTTC
TRBD2 NA TRBJ2-7 TRBV4-3 CASSQDYRSGTAYEQYF TGCGCCAGCAGCCAAGACTACCGTAGCGGGACGGCCTACGAGCAGTACTTC
NA many TRBJ2-4 TRBV10-2 CASSAEPLAKNIQYF TGCGCCAGCAGTGCGGAGCCTCTAGCCAAAAACATTCAGTACTTC
TRBD1 many TRBJ1-1 TRBV6-1 CASSGTGGLTEAFF TGTGCCAGCAGTGGGACAGGGGGCCTCACTGAAGCTTTCTTT
NA many TRBJ2-7 TRBV7-9 CASMGPPYYEQYF TGTGCCAGCATGGGCCCCCCTTACTACGAGCAGTACTTC
NA many TRBJ2-2 TRBV7-2 CASSLRGGPNAGELFF TGTGCCAGCAGCTTACGCGGGGGCCCGAACGCCGGGGAGCTGTTTTTT
TRBD1 many TRBJ2-2 TRBV27 CASRDRSGELFF TGTGCCAGCAGGGACAGGTCCGGGGAGCTGTTTTTT
NA NA TRBJ1-1 TRBV7-9 CASSLQGNTEASF TGTGCCAGCAGCTTACAGGGGAACACTGAAGCTTCCTTT
TRBD1 NA TRBJ2-7 TRBV28 CASSQTGQGVYEQYF TGTGCCAGCAGCCAGACGGGACAGGGCGTCTACGAGCAGTACTTC
NA NA TRBJ1-1 TRBV4-1 CASSQETELNTEAFF TGCGCCAGCAGCCAGGAGACAGAGCTGAACACTGAAGCTTTCTTT
NA many TRBJ1-5 TRBV7-2 CASSSDLDQPQHF TGTGCCAGCAGCTCCGACTTGGACCAGCCCCAGCATTTT
NA many TRBJ2-1 TRBV29-1 CSVDAVLKFDNEQFF TGCAGCGTTGATGCGGTCCTAAAGTTCGACAATGAGCAGTTCTTC
TRBD1 few TRBJ2-5 TRBV12-3/TRBV12-4 CASSPDRARGQETQYF TGTGCCAGCAGCCCAGACAGGGCTAGGGGCCAAGAGACCCAGTACTTC
TRBD1 few TRBJ1-1 TRBV7-2 CASQQGFTEAFF TGTGCAAGCCAACAGGGGTTCACTGAAGCTTTCTTT
NA many TRBJ2-2 TRBV6-5 CASSDMGQNTGELFF TGTGCCAGCAGTGACATGGGGCAGAACACCGGGGAGCTGTTTTTT
TRBD2 many TRBJ2-7 TRBV4-3 CASSQGLAEISYEQYF TGCGCCAGCAGCCAAGGCCTAGCGGAAATCTCCTACGAGCAGTACTTC
NA few TRBJ2-1 TRBV12-3/TRBV12-4 CASSAQGISYNEQFF TGTGCCAGCAGCGCACAGGGCATCTCCTACAATGAGCAGTTCTTC
TRBD1 many TRBJ1-2 TRBV12-3/TRBV12-4 CASSSLWDRDGGYTF TGTGCCAGCAGTTCCCTTTGGGACAGAGATGGAGGCTACACCTTC
NA many TRBJ2-7 TRBV28 CASSPRTVLGDEQYF TGTGCCAGCAGTCCACGGACCGTTTTGGGGGACGAGCAGTACTTC
NA NA TRBJ2-3 TRBV7-9 CAGSLPVLLYTDTQYF TGTGCCGGCAGCTTACCAGTGCTGCTCTACACAGATACGCAGTATTTT
NA many TRBJ2-5 TRBV4-1 CASSQVSSEGVTQYF TGCGCCAGCAGCCAAGTGTCTAGCGAGGGGGTGACCCAGTACTTC